This T cell receptor (beta chain) was obtained from a study of T cell repertoires in cytomegalovirus infection. Study-wide context: In public TCR beta signatures, there were indications of both CMV infection and matching HLA type.

MiXCR, applied by TCRdb to the reads, yields one record per CDR3 protein. This sample has about 180,000 distinct CDR3 sequences, with approximately 15% found just once. CDR1 and CDR2 from the germline V gene are MNHEY and SMNVEV (reference sequence). The CDR3 consists of 13 residues. The V segment lost 4 bases and the J segment 6 bases; nucleotides outside the gene matches: 4. The origin of this receptor is a human donor in good health (CMV status not recorded). Some clones in this sample may be carry-over from other donors' samples. The chain recombines TRBV27 with TRBJ1-2, with TRBD1 identical over 8 bases. Specimen: PBMCs. Here the CDR3 DNA reads TGTGCCAGCAGTTGGGGGACAGGCGATGGCTACACCTTC. Its translation: CASSWGTGDGYTF.